This TCR beta chain was found in a study of T-cell reconstitution after alpha-beta-depleted transplantation in children. General study results and limits: Two months or so post-transplant, alpha-beta T cells reportedly derived from several hundred expanded graft clones. Surviving recipient cells, namely T cells and thymic progenitors, were the source of high day-60 TCRbeta diversity in some patients.

Germline V gene lookup returns CDR1 SGDLS and CDR2 YYNGEE. The CDR3 has 15 amino acids. The V end lost 0 bases, the J end lost 4 bases, and 10 bases lay between the germline ends. This clonotype was counted a few times. The antigen is undetermined. Unique molecular identifiers were incorporated during preparation of the TCRbeta library. MiXCR, applied by TCRdb to the PCR reads, yields one record per CDR3 protein. In the table there are some 310,000 distinct CDR3 sequences, about a quarter of which are singletons. The clonotype comes from a male patient under 18 who had a stem cell transplant for acute lymphoblastic leukemia, so the T cells may come from the graft donor. The chain has TRBV9 and TRBJ2-2; D not certain. This specimen was PBMCs, mostly from graft donor cells, taken 180 days after TCRalphabeta/CD19-depleted stem cell transplant. The CDR3 DNA reads TGTGCCAGCAGCGTAGGGGATCCCTCCACCGGGGAGCTGTTTTTT. Translated: CASSVGDPSTGELFF.